The rows below give T cell receptor beta chains drawn from one sample of a study of Graves' ophthalmopathy and Graves' hyperthyroidism. Each CDR3 protein is one row after TCRdb ran MiXCR on the multiplex PCR reads. The sample lists hundreds of thousands of distinct CDR3 sequences, roughly two fifths occurring once. The sequenced sample consisted of peripheral blood. These receptors all stem from an adult man with Graves' ophthalmopathy. Both conserved end residues are part of each CDR3. D genes are given only for firm matches. Clone size appears in some rows only: once, few, many, or a class for an expanded clone.

size: -
V: TRBV7-3
D: TRBD2
J: TRBJ2-6
DNA: TGTGCCAGCAGCCTACGACTAGCGGGAGGGACTGGGGCCAACGTCCTGACTTTC
CDR3: CASSLRLAGGTGANVLTF

size: -
V: TRBV10-3
D: -
J: TRBJ2-7
DNA: TGTGCCATCAGTGAGTCGGCTAGGAGCTCCTACGAGCAGTACTTC
CDR3: CAISESARSSYEQYF

size: many
V: TRBV12-3/TRBV12-4
D: -
J: TRBJ1-2
DNA: TGTGCCAGCAGCGAGGACGGAGTGGAACTCTATGGCTACACCTTC
CDR3: CASSEDGVELYGYTF

size: -
V: TRBV14
D: TRBD1
J: TRBJ2-5
DNA: TGTGCCAGCAGCCACCGGGACAGGGTACAAGAGACCCAGTACTTC
CDR3: CASSHRDRVQETQYF

size: -
V: TRBV5-1
D: -
J: TRBJ2-6
DNA: TGTGCCTGGAGTTCAGGGCAGGCTGGGGCCAACGTCCTGACTTTC
CDR3: CAWSSGQAGANVLTF

size: many
V: TRBV7-8
D: -
J: TRBJ1-1
DNA: TGTGCCAGCAGCTTAATGTTGAACACTGAAGCTTTCTTT
CDR3: CASSLMLNTEAFF

size: many
V: TRBV2
D: -
J: TRBJ1-4
DNA: TGTGCCAGCAGTGAAGCGACCAGGGGAAAACTGTTTTTT
CDR3: CASSEATRGKLFF

size: many
V: TRBV7-6
D: -
J: TRBJ2-5
DNA: TGTGCCAGCAGCTCGGGGACGGCAGAGACCCAGTACTTC
CDR3: CASSSGTAETQYF

size: -
V: TRBV7-9
D: TRBD1
J: TRBJ2-5
DNA: TGCGCCAGCAGCCCTTTTCGGGACAGGAAAGAGACCCAGTACTTC
CDR3: CASSPFRDRKETQYF

size: -
V: TRBV7-2
D: -
J: TRBJ2-7
DNA: TGTGCCGGCAGCTCGTCGGTTACGGGACAAGATAACTACGAGCAGTACTTC
CDR3: CAGSSSVTGQDNYEQYF

size: -
V: TRBV15
D: TRBD1
J: TRBJ1-2
DNA: TGTGCCACCAGTGGTTCCCGGGACAGGTCCTATGGCTACACCTTC
CDR3: CATSGSRDRSYGYTF

size: -
V: TRBV24-1
D: -
J: TRBJ2-7
DNA: TGTGCCACCAGTTACGGAGAGGGTAAATCCTACGAGCAGTACTTC
CDR3: CATSYGEGKSYEQYF

size: few
V: TRBV10-3
D: -
J: TRBJ1-2
DNA: TGTGCCACCGCAGGGTCTGATGGCTACACCTTC
CDR3: CATAGSDGYTF

size: few
V: TRBV4-1
D: TRBD1
J: TRBJ2-2
DNA: TGCGCCAGCAGCCAAGACACAGGGGGCTACACCGGGGAGCTGTTTTTT
CDR3: CASSQDTGGYTGELFF

size: -
V: TRBV13
D: -
J: TRBJ2-7
DNA: TGTGCCAGCAGCTTAGTGGCAGGGATCAACGAGCAGTACTTC
CDR3: CASSLVAGINEQYF

size: many
V: TRBV29-1
D: TRBD1
J: TRBJ1-1
DNA: TGCAGCGTAACAGGGGGCGGAACTGAAGCTTTCTTT
CDR3: CSVTGGGTEAFF

size: few
V: TRBV20-1
D: -
J: TRBJ2-7
DNA: TGCAGTGCTAGAGATGGACACGAGCAGTACTTC
CDR3: CSARDGHEQYF

size: -
V: TRBV2
D: -
J: TRBJ2-6
DNA: TGTGCCAGCAGGCAGGGGCACTCTGGGGCCAACGTCCTGACTTTC
CDR3: CASRQGHSGANVLTF

size: -
V: TRBV25-1
D: TRBD2
J: TRBJ2-2
DNA: TGTGCCAGCAGTTTCCTCAGGACTAGCGGGGGGGCCGGGGAGCTGTTTTTT
CDR3: CASSFLRTSGGAGELFF

size: -
V: TRBV14
D: TRBD1
J: TRBJ2-3
DNA: TGTGCCAGCAGCCCACTGGGACAGGGAGAGGGAGATACGCAGTATTTT
CDR3: CASSPLGQGEGDTQYF

size: -
V: TRBV4-2
D: TRBD1
J: TRBJ2-7
DNA: TGTGCCAGCAGCCAAGATCGACGACAGGGGGACTACGAGCAGTACTTC
CDR3: CASSQDRRQGDYEQYF

size: -
V: TRBV2
D: -
J: TRBJ2-2
DNA: TGTGCCAGCAGTGATTCTCGACAGCACACCGGGGAGCTGTTTTTT
CDR3: CASSDSRQHTGELFF

size: -
V: TRBV2
D: -
J: TRBJ1-3
DNA: TGTGCCAGCAGGGAGGGAGGGGCTGGAAACACCATATATTTT
CDR3: CASREGGAGNTIYF